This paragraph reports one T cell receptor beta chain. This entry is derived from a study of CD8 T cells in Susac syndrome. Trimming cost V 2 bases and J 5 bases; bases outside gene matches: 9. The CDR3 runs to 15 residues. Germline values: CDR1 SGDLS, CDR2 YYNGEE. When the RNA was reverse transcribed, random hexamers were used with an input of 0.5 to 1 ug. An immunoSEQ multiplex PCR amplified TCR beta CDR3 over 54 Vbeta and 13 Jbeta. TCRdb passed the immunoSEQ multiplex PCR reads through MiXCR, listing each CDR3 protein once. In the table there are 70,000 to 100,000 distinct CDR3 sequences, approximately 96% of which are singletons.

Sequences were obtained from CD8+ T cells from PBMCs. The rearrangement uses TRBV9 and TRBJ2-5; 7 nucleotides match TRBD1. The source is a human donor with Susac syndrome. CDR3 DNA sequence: TGTGCCAGCAGCGTCCGACAGGGAAGGGGGGAGACCCAGTACTTC. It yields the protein CASSVRQGRGETQYF.